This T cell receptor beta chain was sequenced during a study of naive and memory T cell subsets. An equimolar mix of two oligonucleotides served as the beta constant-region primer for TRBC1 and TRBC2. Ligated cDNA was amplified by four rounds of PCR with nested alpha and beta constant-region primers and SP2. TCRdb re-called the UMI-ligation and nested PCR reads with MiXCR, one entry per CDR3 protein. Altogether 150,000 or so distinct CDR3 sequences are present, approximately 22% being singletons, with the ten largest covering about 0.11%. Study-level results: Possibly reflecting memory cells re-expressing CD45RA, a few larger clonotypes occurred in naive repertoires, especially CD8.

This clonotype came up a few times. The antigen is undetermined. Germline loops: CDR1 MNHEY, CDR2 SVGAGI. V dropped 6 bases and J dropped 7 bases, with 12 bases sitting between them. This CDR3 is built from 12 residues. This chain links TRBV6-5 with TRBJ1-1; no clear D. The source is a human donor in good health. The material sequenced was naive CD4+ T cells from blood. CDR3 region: CASRRGGLEAFF. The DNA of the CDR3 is TGTGCCAGCAGGCGAGGAGGCCTTGAAGCTTTCTTT.